One T cell receptor (beta chain) is described in this entry. Sequencing was performed with immunoSEQ multiplex PCR; in TCRdb, only in-frame clones are kept and a portion is missing. The sample holds 600,000 to 900,000 clones, approximately 83% seen once. The sample is drawn from a study of shared T cell receptors in the human thymus. V lost 4 bases to trimming and J lost 0 bases, with 15 bases between them. Germline lookup yields CDR1 MNHEY and CDR2 SMNVEV (reference sequence). The CDR3 length is 17 residues. This same sample was also taken into another study, of human thymus T cells. Turning to that study: Thymic repertoires of unrelated individuals were reported in related research to overlap highly.

This TCR was sampled from a girl under three years old with a congenital heart defect. This chain links TRBV27 with TRBJ1-4, with a tentative D call TRBD1 (5 bases). Sample: thymocytes. The CDR3 DNA reads TGTGCCAGCAGTTCGCTATACTCACAGGCAACTAATGAAAAACTGTTTTTT. It translates to CASSSLYSQATNEKLFF.